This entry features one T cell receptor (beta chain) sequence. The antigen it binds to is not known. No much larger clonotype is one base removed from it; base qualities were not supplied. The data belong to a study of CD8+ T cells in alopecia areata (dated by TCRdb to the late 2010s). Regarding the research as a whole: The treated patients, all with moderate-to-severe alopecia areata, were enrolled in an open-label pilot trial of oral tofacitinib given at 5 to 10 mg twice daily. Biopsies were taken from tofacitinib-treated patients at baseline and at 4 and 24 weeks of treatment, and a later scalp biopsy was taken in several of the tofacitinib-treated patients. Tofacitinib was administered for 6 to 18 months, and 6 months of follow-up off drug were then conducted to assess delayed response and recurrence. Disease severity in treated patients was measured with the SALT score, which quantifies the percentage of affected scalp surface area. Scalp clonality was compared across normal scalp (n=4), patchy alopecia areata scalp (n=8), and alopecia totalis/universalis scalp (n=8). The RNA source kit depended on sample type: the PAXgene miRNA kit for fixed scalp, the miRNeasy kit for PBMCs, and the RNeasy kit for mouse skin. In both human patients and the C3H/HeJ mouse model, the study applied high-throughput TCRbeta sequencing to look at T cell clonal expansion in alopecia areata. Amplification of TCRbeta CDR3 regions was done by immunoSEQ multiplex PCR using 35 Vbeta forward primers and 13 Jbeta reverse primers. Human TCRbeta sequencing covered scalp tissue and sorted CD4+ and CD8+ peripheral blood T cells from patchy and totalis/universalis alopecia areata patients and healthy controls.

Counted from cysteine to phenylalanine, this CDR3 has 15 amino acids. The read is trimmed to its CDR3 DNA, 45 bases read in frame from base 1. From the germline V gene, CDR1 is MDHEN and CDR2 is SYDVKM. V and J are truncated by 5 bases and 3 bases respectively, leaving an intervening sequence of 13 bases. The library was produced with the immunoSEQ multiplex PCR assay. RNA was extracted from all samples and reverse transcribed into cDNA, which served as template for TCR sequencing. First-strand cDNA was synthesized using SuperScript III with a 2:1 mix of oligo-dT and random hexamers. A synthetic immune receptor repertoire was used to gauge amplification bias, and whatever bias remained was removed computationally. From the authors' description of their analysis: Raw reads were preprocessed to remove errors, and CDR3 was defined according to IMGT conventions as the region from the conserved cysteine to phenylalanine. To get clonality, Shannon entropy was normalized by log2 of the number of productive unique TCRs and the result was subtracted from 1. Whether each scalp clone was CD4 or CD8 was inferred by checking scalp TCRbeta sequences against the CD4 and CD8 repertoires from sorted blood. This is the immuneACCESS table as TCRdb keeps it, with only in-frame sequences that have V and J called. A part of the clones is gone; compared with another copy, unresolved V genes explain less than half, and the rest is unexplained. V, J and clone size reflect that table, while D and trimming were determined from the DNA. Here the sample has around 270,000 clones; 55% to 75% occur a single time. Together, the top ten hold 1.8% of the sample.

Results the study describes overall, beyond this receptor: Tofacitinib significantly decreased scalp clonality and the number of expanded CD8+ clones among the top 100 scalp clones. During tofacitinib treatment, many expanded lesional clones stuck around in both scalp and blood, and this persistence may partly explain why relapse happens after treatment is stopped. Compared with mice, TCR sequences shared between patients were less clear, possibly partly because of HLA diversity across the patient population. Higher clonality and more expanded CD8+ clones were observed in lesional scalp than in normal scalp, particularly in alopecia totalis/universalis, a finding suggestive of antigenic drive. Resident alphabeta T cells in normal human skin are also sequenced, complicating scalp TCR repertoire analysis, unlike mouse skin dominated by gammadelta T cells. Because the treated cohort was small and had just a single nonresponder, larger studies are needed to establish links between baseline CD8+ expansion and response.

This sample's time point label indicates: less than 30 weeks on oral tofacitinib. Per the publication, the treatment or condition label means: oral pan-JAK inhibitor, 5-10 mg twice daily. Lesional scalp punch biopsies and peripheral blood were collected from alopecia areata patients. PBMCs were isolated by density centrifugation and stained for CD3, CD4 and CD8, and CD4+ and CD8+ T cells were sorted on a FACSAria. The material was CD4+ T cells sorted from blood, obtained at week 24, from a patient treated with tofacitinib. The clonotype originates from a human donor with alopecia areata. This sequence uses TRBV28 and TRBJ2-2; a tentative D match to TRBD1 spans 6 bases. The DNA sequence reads TGTGCCAGCAGTCCCCAGGGGCCATACACCGGGGAGCTGTTTTTT. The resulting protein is CASSPQGPYTGELFF.